This T cell receptor (beta chain) was sequenced for a study of regulatory T cells in long-lasting Graves disease. Study-wide results and limits: The persistent group shared 2,741 public clonotypes, more than the approximately 970 shared by new patients. Tissue studied was limited to peripheral blood, excluding thyroid tissue.

Combining iRepertoire HTBI primers with Arm-PCR of CDR3 regions, the authors built TCR beta libraries. In TCRdb, the multiplex PCR reads were re-called with MiXCR into one record per CDR3 protein. This sample has about 660,000 distinct CDR3 sequences, with 30% found just once. With V trimmed by 3 bases and J by 3 bases, 6 bases remained unmatched. This CDR3 comprises 16 residues. Per the germline V gene, CDR1 is SEHNR and CDR2 is FQNEAQ (reference sequence). The time point denotes: persistent/refractory GD, antithyroid drugs over 5 years with positive TRAb. With RNA extracted from PBMCs as input, the TCR library was made. One endocrinology department in Xi'an, China, was where patients came from. The sample holds a few counts of this clonotype. Its specificity is unknown.

This receptor was taken from a female donor with Graves disease. V gene TRBV7-9 combines with J gene TRBJ2-7, with 12 bases that match TRBD2. The sequencing used peripheral blood mononuclear cells (PBMCs), collected when the disease was refractory, from a patient treated with antithyroid drugs. The CDR3 region is CASSFSTSGRRYEQYF. The CDR3 DNA sequence: TGTGCCAGCAGCTTCTCAACTAGCGGGAGGCGCTACGAGCAGTACTTC.